This T cell receptor (beta chain) stems from a study of T cell repertoires in cytomegalovirus infection. Study information: Public TCR beta signatures were indicative of both CMV infection and a matching HLA type.

Study-wide results and limits: In two of eight donors, the top clonotype was HLA-C-restricted CMV-specific.

This clonotype was counted only a few times. The antigen remains undetermined. TCRdb used MiXCR to reprocess the reads, holding one entry per CDR3 protein. In the table there are under 250,000 distinct CDR3 sequences, around an eighth of which are singletons. V gave up 5 bases and J gave up 7 bases, with 15 bases separating them. CDR1 is SNHLY, CDR2 FYNNEI, per germline. The CDR3 spans 14 residues. The specimen sequenced was PBMCs. The chain is built from TRBV2 and TRBJ1-5; D gene uncertain. This TCR was sampled from a human donor in good health (CMV status not recorded). Some clones in this sample may be carry-over from other donors' samples. The CDR3 reads CASSLIGERQPQHF. Written as DNA, the CDR3 is TGTGCCAGCAGTCTGATTGGGGAAAGACAGCCCCAGCATTTT. Together with reference TRBV2 and TRBJ1-5, the CDR3 gives the full variable domain: EPEVTQTPSHQVTQMGQEVILRCVPISNHLYFYWYRQILGQKVEFLVSFYNNEISEKSEIFDDQFSVERPDGSNFTLKIRSTKLEDSAMYFCASSLIGERQPQHFGDGTRLSIL.